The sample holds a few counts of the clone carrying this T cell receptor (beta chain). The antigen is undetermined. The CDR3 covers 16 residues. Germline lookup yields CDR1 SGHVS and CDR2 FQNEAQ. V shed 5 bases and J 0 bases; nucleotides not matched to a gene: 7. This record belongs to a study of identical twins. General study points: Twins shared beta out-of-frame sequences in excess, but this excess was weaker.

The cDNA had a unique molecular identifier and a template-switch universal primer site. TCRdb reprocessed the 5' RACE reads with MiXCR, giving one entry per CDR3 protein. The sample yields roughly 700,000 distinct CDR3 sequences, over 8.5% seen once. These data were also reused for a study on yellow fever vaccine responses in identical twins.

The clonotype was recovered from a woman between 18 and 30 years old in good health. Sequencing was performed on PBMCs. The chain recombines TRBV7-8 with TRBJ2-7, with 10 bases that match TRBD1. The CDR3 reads CASSNRDRGSSYEQYF. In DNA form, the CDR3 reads TGTGCCAGCAGCAACCGGGACAGGGGAAGCTCCTACGAGCAGTACTTC.